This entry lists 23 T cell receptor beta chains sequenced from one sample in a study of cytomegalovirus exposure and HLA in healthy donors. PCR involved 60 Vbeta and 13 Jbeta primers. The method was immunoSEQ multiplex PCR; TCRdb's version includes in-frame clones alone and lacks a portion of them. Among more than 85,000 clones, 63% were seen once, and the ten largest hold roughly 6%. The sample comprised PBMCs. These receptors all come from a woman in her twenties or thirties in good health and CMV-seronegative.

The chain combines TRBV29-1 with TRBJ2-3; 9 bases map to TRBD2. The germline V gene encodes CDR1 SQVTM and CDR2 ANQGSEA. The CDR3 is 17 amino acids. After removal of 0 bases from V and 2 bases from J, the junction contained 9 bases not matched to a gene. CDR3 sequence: CSVEEVRRGGYTDTQYF. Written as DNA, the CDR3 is TGCAGCGTTGAAGAGGTTCGGCGGGGGGGATACACAGATACGCAGTATTTT.

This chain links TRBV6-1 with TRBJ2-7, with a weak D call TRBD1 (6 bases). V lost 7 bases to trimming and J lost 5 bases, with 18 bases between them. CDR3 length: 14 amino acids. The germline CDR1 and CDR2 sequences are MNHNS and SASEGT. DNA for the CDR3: TGTGCCAGCAAGGGTCAACTTGGGGGCGACGAGCAGTACTTC. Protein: CASKGQLGGDEQYF.

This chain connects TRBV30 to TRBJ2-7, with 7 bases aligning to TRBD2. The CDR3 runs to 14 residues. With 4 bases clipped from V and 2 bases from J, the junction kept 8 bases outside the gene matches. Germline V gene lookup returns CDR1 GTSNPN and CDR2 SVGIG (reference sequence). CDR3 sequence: CAWTGGLAAYEQYF. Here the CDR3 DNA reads TGTGCCTGGACGGGGGGTCTAGCGGCCTACGAGCAGTACTTC. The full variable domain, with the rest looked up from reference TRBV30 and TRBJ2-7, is SQTIHQWPATLVQPVGSPLSLECTVEGTSNPNLYWYRQAAGRGLQLLFYSVGIGQISSEVPQNLSASRPQDRQFILSSKKLLLSDSGFYLCAWTGGLAAYEQYFGPGTRLTVT.

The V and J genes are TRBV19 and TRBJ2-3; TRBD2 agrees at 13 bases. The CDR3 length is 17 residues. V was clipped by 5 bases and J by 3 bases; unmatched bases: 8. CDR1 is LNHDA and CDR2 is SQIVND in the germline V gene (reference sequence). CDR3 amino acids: CASSLRTSGSWTDTQYF. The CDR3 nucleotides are TGTGCCAGTAGTCTTCGGACTAGCGGGAGTTGGACAGATACGCAGTATTTT.

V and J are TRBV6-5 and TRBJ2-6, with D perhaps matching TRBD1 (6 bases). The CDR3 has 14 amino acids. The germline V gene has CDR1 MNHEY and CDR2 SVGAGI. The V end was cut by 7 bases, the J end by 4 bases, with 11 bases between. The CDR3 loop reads CASTTGQGANVLTF. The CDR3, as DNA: TGTGCCAGCACAACAGGGCAGGGGGCCAACGTCCTGACTTTC.

CDR3 nucleotide sequence: TGTGCCTCCTGGCAAGGGGGTGCCACCGGGGAGCTGTTTTTT. This translates into CASWQGGATGELFF. The V and J genes are TRBV10-3 and TRBJ2-2; D possibly corresponds to TRBD1 (6 bases). The V end was cut by 11 bases, the J end by 4 bases, with 17 bases between. The CDR3 sequence is 14 residues long. Per the germline V gene, CDR1 is ENHRY and CDR2 is SYGVKD.

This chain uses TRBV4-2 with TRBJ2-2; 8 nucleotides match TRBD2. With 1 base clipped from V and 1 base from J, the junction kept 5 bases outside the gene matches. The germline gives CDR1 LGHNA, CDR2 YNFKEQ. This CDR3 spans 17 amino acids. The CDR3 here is CASSQGVLAGNTGELFF. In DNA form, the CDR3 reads TGTGCCAGCAGCCAAGGCGTCCTAGCGGGGAACACCGGGGAGCTGTTTTTT.

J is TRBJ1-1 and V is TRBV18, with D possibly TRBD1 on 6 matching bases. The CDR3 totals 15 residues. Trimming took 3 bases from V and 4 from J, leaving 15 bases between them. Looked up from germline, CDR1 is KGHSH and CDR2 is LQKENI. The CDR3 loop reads CASSPKGGKGTEAFF. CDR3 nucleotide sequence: TGTGCCAGCTCACCTAAAGGGGGAAAAGGCACTGAAGCTTTCTTT.

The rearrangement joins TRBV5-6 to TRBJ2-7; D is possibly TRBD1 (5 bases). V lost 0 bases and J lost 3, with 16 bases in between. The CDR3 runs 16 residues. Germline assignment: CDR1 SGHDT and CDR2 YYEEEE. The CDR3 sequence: CASSLGGGFRGYEQYF. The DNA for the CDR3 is TGTGCCAGCAGCTTGGGGGGCGGTTTCCGAGGCTACGAGCAGTACTTC.

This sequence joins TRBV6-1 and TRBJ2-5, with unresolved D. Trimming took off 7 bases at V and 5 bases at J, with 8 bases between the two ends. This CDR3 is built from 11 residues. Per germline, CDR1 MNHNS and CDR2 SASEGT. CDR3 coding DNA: TGTGCCAGCACTTTAGAGGAGACCCAGTACTTC. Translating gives CASTLEETQYF.

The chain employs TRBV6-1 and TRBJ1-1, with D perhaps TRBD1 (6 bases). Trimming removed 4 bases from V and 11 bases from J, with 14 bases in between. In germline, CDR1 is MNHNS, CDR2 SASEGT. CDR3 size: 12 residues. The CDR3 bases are TGTGCCAGCAGTGCGGGACAAGTCTATGCTTTCTTT. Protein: CASSAGQVYAFF.

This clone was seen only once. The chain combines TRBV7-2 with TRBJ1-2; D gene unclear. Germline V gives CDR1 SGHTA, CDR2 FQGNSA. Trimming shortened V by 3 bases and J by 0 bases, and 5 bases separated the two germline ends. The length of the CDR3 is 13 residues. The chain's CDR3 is CASSFGTNYGYTF. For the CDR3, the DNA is TGTGCCAGCAGCTTTGGCACTAACTATGGCTACACCTTC.

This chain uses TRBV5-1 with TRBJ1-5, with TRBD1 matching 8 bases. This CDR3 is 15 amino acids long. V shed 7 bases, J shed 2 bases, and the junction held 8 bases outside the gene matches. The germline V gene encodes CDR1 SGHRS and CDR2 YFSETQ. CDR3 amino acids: CASSLGQGGNQPQHF. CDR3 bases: TGCGCCAGCTCCCTCGGACAGGGAGGCAATCAGCCCCAGCATTTT.

CDR3 DNA: TGTGCCAGCAGCCGGACTATCCAAGAGACCCAGTACTTC. Translation: CASSRTIQETQYF. The chain is built from TRBV11-3 and TRBJ2-5; maybe TRBD2 (6 bases). Germline V lookup: CDR1 SGHNT, CDR2 YENEEA. CDR3 length: 13 residues. Between the trimmed V and J ends, which lost 5 bases and 1 base, there was a span of 8 bases.

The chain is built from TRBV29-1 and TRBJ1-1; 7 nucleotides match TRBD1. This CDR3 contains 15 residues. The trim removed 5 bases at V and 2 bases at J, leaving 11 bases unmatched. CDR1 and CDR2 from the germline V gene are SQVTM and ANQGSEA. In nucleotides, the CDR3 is TGCAGCGTTCTCGTGACAGGGCGCATTAACACTGAAGCTTTCTTT. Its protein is CSVLVTGRINTEAFF.

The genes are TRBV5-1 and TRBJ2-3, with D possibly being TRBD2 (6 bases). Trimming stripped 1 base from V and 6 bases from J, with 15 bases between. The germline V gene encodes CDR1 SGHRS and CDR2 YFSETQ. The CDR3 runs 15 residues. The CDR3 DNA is TGCGCCAGCAGCTTGCAGGCGGGATTAGGGGATACGCAGTATTTT. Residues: CASSLQAGLGDTQYF. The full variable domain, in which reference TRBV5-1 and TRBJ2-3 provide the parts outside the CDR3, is KAGVTQTPRYLIKTRGQQVTLSCSPISGHRSVSWYQQTPGQGLQFLFEYFSETQRNKGNFPGRFSGRQFSNSRSEMNVSTLELGDSALYLCASSLQAGLGDTQYFGPGTRLTVL.

The CDR3 loop is CASSFRGLSGELFF. The CDR3 nucleotides are TGTGCCAGCAGCTTTCGCGGGCTTAGCGGGGAGCTGTTTTTT. The chain carries TRBV5-6 and TRBJ2-2; TRBD2 is a possible D gene (5 bases). Trimming pared 2 bases from V and 7 bases from J, leaving 12 bases between. Germline CDR1 reads SGHDT; CDR2 reads YYEEEE. The CDR3 is 14 residues long.

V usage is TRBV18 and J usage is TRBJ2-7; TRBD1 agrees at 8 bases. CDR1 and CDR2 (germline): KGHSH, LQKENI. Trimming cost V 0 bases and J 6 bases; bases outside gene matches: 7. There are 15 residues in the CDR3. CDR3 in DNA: TGTGCCAGCTCACCACCTGGACAGGGATATTCCGAGCAGTACTTC. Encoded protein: CASSPPGQGYSEQYF.

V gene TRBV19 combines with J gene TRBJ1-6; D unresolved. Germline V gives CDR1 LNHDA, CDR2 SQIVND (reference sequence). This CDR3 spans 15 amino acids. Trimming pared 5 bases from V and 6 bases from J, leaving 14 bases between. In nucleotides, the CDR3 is TGTGCCAGTAGTGCGTTAGGGAGGCCTAATTCACCCCTCCACTTT. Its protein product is CASSALGRPNSPLHF.

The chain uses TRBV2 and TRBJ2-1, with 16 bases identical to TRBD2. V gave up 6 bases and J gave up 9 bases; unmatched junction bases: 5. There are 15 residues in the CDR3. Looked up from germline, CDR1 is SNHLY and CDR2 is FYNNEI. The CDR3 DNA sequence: TGTGCCAGCAGCGGGACTAGCGGGGGGGTTGGTGAGCAGTTCTTC. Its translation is CASSGTSGGVGEQFF.

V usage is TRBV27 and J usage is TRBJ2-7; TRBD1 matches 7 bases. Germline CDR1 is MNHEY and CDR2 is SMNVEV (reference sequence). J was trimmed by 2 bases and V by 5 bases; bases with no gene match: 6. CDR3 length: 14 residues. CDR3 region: CASSPSTGTYEQYF. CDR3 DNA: TGTGCCAGCAGTCCGTCGACAGGGACCTACGAGCAGTACTTC.

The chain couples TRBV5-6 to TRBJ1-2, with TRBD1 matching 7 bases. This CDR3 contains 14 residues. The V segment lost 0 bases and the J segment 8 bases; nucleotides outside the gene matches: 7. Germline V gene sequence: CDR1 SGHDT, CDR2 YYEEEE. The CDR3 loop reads CASSLGADREGYTF. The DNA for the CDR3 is TGTGCCAGCAGCTTGGGGGCCGACAGGGAGGGCTACACCTTC.

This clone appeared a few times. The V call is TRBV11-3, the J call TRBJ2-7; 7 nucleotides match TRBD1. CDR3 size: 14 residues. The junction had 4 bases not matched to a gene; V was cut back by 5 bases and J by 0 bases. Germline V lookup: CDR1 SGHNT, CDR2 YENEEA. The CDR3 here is CASSLRDSSYEQYF. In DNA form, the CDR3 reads TGTGCCAGCAGCCTCCGGGACAGCTCCTACGAGCAGTACTTC.